Presented here are 7 T cell receptor beta chains from one specimen sequenced in a study of blood T cell repertoires in COVID-19. TCRdb keeps only in-frame clones here, not all; method: immunoSEQ multiplex PCR. The sample has 30,000 to 40,000 clones; about 86% are singletons. The specimen sequenced was peripheral blood. These receptors were taken from an elderly woman with active or convalescent COVID-19.

This sequence joins TRBV5-4 and TRBJ2-5; TRBD2 is a possible D gene (5 bases). The V gene lost 0 bases and the J gene lost 4 bases, with 13 bases spanning the gap. The CDR3 loop spans 15 amino acids. CDR1 SGHNT and CDR2 YYREEE come from the germline V gene (reference sequence). Here the CDR3 DNA reads TGTGCCAGCAGCTTGGAGAGGGTGATTGGAGAGACCCAGTACTTC. Translation gives CASSLERVIGETQYF.

This clone has only a few counts. The chain employs TRBV3-1 (or the pseudogene TRBV3-2) and TRBJ2-1, with D possibly matching TRBD2 (6 bases). This CDR3 has 16 residues. CDR1 is LGHDT, CDR2 YNNKEL, per germline (reference sequence). The V end was cut by 6 bases, the J end by 1 base, with 16 bases between. The CDR3 nucleotides read TGTGCCAGCAGACTCTCGGGACGGGGGTCCTACAATGAGCAGTTCTTC. It yields the protein CASRLSGRGSYNEQFF.

The chain combines TRBV7-6 with TRBJ2-5; weak D call: TRBD2 (6 bases). This CDR3 comprises 20 residues. The V gene's germline CDR1 is SGHVS and CDR2 FNYEAQ. V was trimmed by 1 base and J by 0 bases, leaving 24 bases between them. The CDR3 DNA follows: TGTGCCAGCAGCTTAGTTCCACTAGCTTTGAGGAGTGGGGACCAAGAGACCCAGTACTTC. Amino acid sequence: CASSLVPLALRSGDQETQYF.

CDR3 DNA: TGTGCCAGCAGCCAGGGAACAGGCACTGAAGCTTTCTTT. Translated: CASSQGTGTEAFF. This chain uses TRBV6-5 with TRBJ1-1; D is possibly TRBD1 (5 bases). V shed 6 bases and J shed 4 bases, with 12 bases lying between them. This CDR3 comprises 13 residues. The germline CDR1 and CDR2 sequences are MNHEY and SVGAGI.

The chain has TRBV12-5 and TRBJ2-7; D is undetermined. Deletions cut 6 bases from V and 2 bases from J, with 23 bases between. The CDR3 sequence is 17 residues long. CDR1 is LGHNT, CDR2 FRNRAP, per germline. The CDR3 coding sequence is TGTGCTAGTGGAAACACGCGGCTAGTTGTGATCCCCTACGAGCAGTACTTC. It specifies CASGNTRLVVIPYEQYF.

V and J are TRBV3-1 (or the pseudogene TRBV3-2) and TRBJ2-1; 9 bases match TRBD2. Germline V gene sequence: CDR1 LGHDT, CDR2 YNNKEL (reference sequence). This CDR3 region has 16 residues. With V trimmed by 1 base and J by 1 base, 2 bases remained unmatched. The CDR3 coding sequence is TGTGCCAGCAGCCAAGTGGCGGGGGGGTCCTACAATGAGCAGTTCTTC. Translating it yields CASSQVAGGSYNEQFF.

This clone was found a few times. The genes are TRBV2 and TRBJ1-2, with D uncertain. V was shortened by 6 bases and J by 7 bases, with 15 bases between the two germline ends. In germline, CDR1 is SNHLY, CDR2 FYNNEI. The CDR3 extends over 13 amino acids. The chain's CDR3 is CASRLDPGSGYTF. The DNA for the CDR3 is TGTGCCAGCAGACTCGACCCGGGGAGTGGCTACACCTTC.